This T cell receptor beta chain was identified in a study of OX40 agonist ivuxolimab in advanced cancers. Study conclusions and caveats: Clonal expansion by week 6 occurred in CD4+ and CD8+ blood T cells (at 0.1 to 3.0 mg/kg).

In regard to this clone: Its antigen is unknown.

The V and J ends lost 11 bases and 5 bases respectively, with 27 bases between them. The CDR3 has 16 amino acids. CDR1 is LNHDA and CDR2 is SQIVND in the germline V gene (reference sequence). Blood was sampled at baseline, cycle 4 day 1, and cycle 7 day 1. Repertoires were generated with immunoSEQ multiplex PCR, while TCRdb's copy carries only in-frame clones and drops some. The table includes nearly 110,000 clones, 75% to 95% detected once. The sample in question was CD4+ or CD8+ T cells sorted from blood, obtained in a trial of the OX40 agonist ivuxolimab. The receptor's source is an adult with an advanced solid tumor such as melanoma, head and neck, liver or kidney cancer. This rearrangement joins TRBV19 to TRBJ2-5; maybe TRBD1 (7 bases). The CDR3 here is CASRGTVEGQMETQYF. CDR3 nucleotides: TGTGCCTCCCGGGGGACAGTAGAAGGTCAAATGGAGACCCAGTACTTC.